These 11 T cell receptor beta chains originate from one sample sequenced in a study of molecular identifiers for immune sequencing clone quantification. Each CDR3 protein gets one entry after TCRdb re-called the PCR reads with MiXCR. The sample includes over 100,000 distinct CDR3 sequences, 35% of them seen just once. Material: naive CD8+ T cells from blood, with Jurkat cell RNA spiked in. Subset indicated: FACS-sorted CD8+CD4-CCR7+CD45RA+ naive T cells. The source of these receptors is a human donor in good health. Some libraries in this study had Jurkat cell RNA spiked in.

This clonotype has only one observation. A junction end diverges from the germline sequence, so it may reflect a read error. This CDR3 is CASGRGWNAGDLFF. The CDR3 DNA is TGTGCCAGCGGGAGGGGATGGAACGCCGGGGACCTGTTTTTT. V usage is TRBV6-1 and J usage is TRBJ2-2; 7 nucleotides line up with TRBD2. Germline assignment: CDR1 MNHNS and CDR2 SASEGT. The CDR3 sequence is 14 residues long.

A remark on this clonotype: A read error may account for a junction end that differs from germline. J is TRBJ2-5 and V is TRBV28, with D perhaps TRBD2 (5 bases). CDR1 and CDR2 (germline): MDHEN, SYDVKM. This CDR3 is built from 15 residues. The CDR3 bases are TGTGCCAGCAGTTCGTGCGAGGGAAATAAAGAGCCCCAGTACTTC. This sequence encodes CASSSCEGNKEPQYF.

The rearrangement links TRBV28 to TRBJ2-1, with TRBD1 matching over 10 bases. The V gene's germline CDR1 is MDHEN and CDR2 SYDVKM. The CDR3 loop spans 15 amino acids. V lost 6 bases and J lost 4; bases outside the gene matches: 6. The CDR3 nucleotides read TGTGCCAGCAGCCGGGACAGGGGCCCTTACAATGAGCAGTTCTTC. Protein: CASSRDRGPYNEQFF.

In its sample, this clonotype was seen once. A read error may be the cause here, since a much bigger clone is one base away. The chain links TRBV10-3 to TRBJ2-3; D possibly corresponds to TRBD1 (5 bases). This CDR3 has 13 residues. The V end was cut by 4 bases, the J end by 4 bases, with 9 bases between. Germline CDR1 reads ENHRY; CDR2 reads SYGVKD. CDR3: CAISAVRADTQYF. CDR3 sequence (DNA): TGTGCCATCAGTGCGGTCAGGGCAGATACGCAGTATTTT.

This clonotype was counted only a few times. J is TRBJ2-7 and V is TRBV4-3; the D call may be TRBD1 or TRBD2 (7 bases each). In germline, CDR1 is LGHNA, CDR2 YSLEER. The CDR3 covers 14 residues. The V gene lost 4 bases and the J gene lost 4 bases, with 14 bases spanning the gap. The chain's CDR3 is CASSPFQGGYEQYF. As DNA, the CDR3 is TGCGCCAGCAGCCCCTTCCAGGGGGGGTACGAGCAGTACTTC.

This rearrangement joins TRBV20-1 to TRBJ2-7, with D possibly being TRBD1 or TRBD2 (5 bases each). Germline CDR1 is DFQATT and CDR2 is SNEGSKA (reference sequence). V lost 5 bases and J lost 3, with 17 bases in between. This CDR3 contains 14 residues. CDR3 in amino acids: CSALAGTPFYEQYF. The CDR3 bases are TGCAGTGCTCTAGCCGGGACGCCCTTCTACGAGCAGTACTTC.

With regard to this clonotype: The junction departs from the called germline gene at one end, perhaps through a read error. The chain carries TRBV4-1 and TRBJ2-7, with 9 bases matching TRBD1. CDR3 length: 15 amino acids. Germline loops: CDR1 MGHRA, CDR2 YSYEKL. The CDR3 coding sequence is TGCGCCAGCAGCCATTCCGGGACAGGGACCTACGAGCAGAACTTC. It specifies CASSHSGTGTYEQNF.

In its sample, this clonotype was seen a few times. V is TRBV6-2 or TRBV6-3 and J is TRBJ1-5; D perhaps matches TRBD1 (5 bases). V was cut by 5 bases and J by 8 bases, with 16 bases left in between. The CDR3 spans 14 residues. Germline lookup yields CDR1 MNHEY and CDR2 SVGEGT. CDR3 sequence reads: CASSNRDLREPQHF. CDR3 sequence (DNA): TGTGCCAGCAGTAACCGGGACTTACGTGAGCCCCAGCATTTT.

There are many counts of this clonotype. The chain uses TRBV27 and TRBJ2-7; the match to TRBD1 covers 10 bases. Germline-derived CDR1 and CDR2 are MNHEY and SMNVEV (reference sequence). The CDR3 loop spans 13 amino acids. The trim removed 6 bases at V and 6 bases at J, leaving 5 bases unmatched. CDR3: CASSPGQGFEQYF. The CDR3 DNA reads as TGTGCCAGCAGCCCGGGACAGGGGTTCGAGCAGTACTTC.

V and J are TRBV25-1 and TRBJ2-3, with 9 bases matching TRBD1. Germline V gene sequence: CDR1 MGHDK, CDR2 SYGVNS. The CDR3 is made up of 16 amino acids. Trimming removed 11 bases from V and 2 bases from J; junction bases left unmatched: 14. In DNA, the CDR3 is TGTGCCCCCGGCCCCGGACAGGGGCTTATCACAGATACGCAGTATTTT. Its protein is CAPGPGQGLITDTQYF.

To note about this clonotype: One end of the junction does not line up with germline, which may come from a read error. The chain carries TRBV9 and TRBJ2-1; tentatively, D is TRBD1 (6 bases). This CDR3 has 13 amino acids. CDR1 SGDLS and CDR2 YYNGEE come from the germline V gene. CDR3 sequence (DNA): TGTGCCGGCAGCCCAGGGGTCTCAGATGAGCAGTTCTTC. Its protein product is CAGSPGVSDEQFF.